Each of the 4 T cell receptor beta chains below was sequenced from the same sample in a study of blood T cells in healthy people across ages. Combining a sample-barcoded 5' primer with a J-beta primer mix, a second PCR ran for roughly 6 to 12 cycles. TCRdb re-called the 5' RACE reads with MiXCR, one entry per CDR3 protein. The sample shows 910,000 or so distinct CDR3 sequences, roughly 51% of them seen only once. Specimen: blood. The receptors originated from an older woman in good health.

This clonotype was picked up a small number of times. The CDR3 loop is CSARIGGQGANEQFF. CDR3 bases: TGCAGTGCTAGAATTGGTGGGCAGGGAGCAAATGAGCAGTTCTTC. The rearrangement uses TRBV20-1 and TRBJ2-1; D tentatively reads TRBD1 or TRBD2 (5 bases each). CDR1 is DFQATT, CDR2 SNEGSKA, per germline (reference sequence). CDR3 length equals 15 residues. V was trimmed by 2 bases and J by 7 bases, leaving 18 bases between them.

This clonotype was picked up a small number of times. CDR3 protein: CSVEVQTSETQYF. Here the CDR3 DNA reads TGCAGCGTTGAAGTACAGACATCGGAGACCCAGTACTTC. J is TRBJ2-5 and V is TRBV29-1, with D unclear. This CDR3 has 13 residues. V was cut by 1 base and J by 5 bases, with 11 bases left in between. CDR1 is SQVTM, CDR2 ANQGSEA, per germline.

The chain carries TRBV5-5 and TRBJ2-1, with a weak D call TRBD2 (5 bases). In germline, CDR1 is SGHKS, CDR2 YYEKEE (reference sequence). The CDR3 is 16 amino acids. V lost 2 bases and J lost 7, with 19 bases in between. In nucleotides, the CDR3 is TGTGCCAGCAGCTTCTCAGTTGCGCCGGGAACGAATGAGCAGTTCTTC. Translated, it gives CASSFSVAPGTNEQFF.

The genes are TRBV3-1 and TRBJ2-6; 10 bases align to TRBD2. The CDR3 contains 17 residues. The V segment lost 4 bases and the J segment 2 bases; nucleotides outside the gene matches: 5. CDR1 LGHDT and CDR2 YNNKEL come from the germline V gene (reference sequence). CDR3 DNA sequence: TGTGCCAGCAGCCGCGACCTAGCGGGAGCTGGGGCCAACGTCCTGACTTTC. It yields the protein CASSRDLAGAGANVLTF.